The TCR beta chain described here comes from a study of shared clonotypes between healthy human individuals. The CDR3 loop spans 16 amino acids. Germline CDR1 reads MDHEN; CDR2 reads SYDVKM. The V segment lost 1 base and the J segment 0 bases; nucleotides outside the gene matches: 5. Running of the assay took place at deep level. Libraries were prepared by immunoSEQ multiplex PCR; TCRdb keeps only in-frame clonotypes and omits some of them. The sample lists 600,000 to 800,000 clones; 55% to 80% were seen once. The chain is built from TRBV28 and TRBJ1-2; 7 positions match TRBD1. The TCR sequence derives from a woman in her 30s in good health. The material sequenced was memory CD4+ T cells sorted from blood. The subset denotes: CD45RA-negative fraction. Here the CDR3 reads CASSLSGTAANYGYTF. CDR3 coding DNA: TGTGCCAGCAGTTTATCCGGGACAGCCGCTAACTATGGCTACACCTTC.